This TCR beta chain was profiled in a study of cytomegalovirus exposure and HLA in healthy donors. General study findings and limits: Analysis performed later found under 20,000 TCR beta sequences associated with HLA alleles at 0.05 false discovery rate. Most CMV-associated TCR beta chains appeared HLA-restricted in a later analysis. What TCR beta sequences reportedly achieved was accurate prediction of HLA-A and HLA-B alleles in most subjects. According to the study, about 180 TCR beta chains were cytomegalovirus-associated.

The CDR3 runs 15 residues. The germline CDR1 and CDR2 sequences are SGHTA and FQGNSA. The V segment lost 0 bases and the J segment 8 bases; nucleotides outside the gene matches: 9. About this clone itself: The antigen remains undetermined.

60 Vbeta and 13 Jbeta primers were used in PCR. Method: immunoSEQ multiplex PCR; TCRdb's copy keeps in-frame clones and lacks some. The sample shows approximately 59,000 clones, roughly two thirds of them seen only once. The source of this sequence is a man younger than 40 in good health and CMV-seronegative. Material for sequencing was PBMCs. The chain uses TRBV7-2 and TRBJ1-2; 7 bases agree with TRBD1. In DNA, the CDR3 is TGTGCCAGCAGCTTAGCGGTCGACAGGGTCGAAGGCTACACCTTC. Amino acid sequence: CASSLAVDRVEGYTF.